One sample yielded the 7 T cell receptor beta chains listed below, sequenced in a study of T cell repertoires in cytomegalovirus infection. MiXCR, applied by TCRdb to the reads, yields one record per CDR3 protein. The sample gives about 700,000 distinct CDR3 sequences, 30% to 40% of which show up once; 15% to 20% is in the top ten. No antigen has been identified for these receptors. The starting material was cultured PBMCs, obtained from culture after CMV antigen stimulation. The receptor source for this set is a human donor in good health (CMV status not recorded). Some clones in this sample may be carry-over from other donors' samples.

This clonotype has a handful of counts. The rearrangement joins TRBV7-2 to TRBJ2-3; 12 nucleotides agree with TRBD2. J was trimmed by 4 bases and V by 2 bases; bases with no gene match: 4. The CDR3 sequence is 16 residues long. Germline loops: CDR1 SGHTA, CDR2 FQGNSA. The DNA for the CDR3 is TGTGCCAGCAGCTTAACTAGCGGGAGGATCGCAGATACGCAGTATTTT. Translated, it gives CASSLTSGRIADTQYF.

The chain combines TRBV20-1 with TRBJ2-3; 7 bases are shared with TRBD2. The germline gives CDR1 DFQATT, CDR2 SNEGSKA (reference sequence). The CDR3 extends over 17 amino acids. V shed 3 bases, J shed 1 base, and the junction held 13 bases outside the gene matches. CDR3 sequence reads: CSASGGRWGGGTDTQYF. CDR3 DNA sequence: TGCAGTGCTAGTGGGGGGAGGTGGGGGGGGGGCACAGATACGCAGTATTTT.

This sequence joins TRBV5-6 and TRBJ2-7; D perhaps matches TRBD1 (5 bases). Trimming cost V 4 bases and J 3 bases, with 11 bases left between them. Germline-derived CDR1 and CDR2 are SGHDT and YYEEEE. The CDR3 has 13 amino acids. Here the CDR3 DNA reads TGTGCCAGCAGCCAGGGATCTCGCTACGAGCAGTACTTC. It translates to CASSQGSRYEQYF.

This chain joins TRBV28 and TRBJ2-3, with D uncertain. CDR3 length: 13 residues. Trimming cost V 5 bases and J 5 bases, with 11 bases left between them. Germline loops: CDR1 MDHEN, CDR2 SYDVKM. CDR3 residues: CASSLLTLDTQYF. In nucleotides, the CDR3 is TGTGCCAGCAGTCTCCTGACTTTAGATACGCAGTATTTT.

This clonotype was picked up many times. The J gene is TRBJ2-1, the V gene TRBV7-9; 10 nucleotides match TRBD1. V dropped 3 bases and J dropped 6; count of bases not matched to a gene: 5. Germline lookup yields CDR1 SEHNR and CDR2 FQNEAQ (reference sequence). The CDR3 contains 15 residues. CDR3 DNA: TGTGCCAGCAGCTTTTTGGGACAGGGGCCCAATGAGCAGTTCTTC. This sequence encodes CASSFLGQGPNEQFF.

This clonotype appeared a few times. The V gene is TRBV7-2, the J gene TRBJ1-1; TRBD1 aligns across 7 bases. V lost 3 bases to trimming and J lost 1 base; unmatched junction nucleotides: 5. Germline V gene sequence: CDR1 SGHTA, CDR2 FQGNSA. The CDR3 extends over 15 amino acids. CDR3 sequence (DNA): TGTGCCAGCAGCTTTCGGACAGGACCGAACACTGAAGCTTTCTTT. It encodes CASSFRTGPNTEAFF. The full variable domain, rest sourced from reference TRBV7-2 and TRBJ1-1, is GAGVSQSPSNKVTEKGKDVELRCDPISGHTALYWYRQSLGQGLEFLIYFQGNSAPDKSGLPSDRFSAERTGGSVSTLTIQRTQQEDSAVYLCASSFRTGPNTEAFFGQGTRLTVV.

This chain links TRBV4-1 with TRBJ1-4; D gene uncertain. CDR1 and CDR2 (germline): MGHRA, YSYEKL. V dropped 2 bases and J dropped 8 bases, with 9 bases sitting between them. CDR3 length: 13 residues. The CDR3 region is CASSQIIGEKLFF. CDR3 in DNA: TGCGCCAGCAGCCAAATTATCGGGGAAAAACTGTTTTTT.